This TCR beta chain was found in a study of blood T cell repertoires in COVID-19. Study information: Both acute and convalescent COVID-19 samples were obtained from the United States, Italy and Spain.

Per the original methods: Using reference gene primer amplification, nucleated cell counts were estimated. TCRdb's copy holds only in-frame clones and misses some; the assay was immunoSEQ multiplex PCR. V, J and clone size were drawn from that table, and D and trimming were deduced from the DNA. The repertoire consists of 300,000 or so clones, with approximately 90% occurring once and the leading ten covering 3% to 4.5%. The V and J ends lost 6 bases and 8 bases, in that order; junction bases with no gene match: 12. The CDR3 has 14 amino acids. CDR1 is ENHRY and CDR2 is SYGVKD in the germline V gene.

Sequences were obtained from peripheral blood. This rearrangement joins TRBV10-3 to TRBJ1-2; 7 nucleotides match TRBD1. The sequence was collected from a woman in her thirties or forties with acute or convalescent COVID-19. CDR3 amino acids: CAIRGTEYWGGYTF. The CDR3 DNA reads TGTGCCATCAGAGGGACAGAGTATTGGGGGGGCTACACCTTC.